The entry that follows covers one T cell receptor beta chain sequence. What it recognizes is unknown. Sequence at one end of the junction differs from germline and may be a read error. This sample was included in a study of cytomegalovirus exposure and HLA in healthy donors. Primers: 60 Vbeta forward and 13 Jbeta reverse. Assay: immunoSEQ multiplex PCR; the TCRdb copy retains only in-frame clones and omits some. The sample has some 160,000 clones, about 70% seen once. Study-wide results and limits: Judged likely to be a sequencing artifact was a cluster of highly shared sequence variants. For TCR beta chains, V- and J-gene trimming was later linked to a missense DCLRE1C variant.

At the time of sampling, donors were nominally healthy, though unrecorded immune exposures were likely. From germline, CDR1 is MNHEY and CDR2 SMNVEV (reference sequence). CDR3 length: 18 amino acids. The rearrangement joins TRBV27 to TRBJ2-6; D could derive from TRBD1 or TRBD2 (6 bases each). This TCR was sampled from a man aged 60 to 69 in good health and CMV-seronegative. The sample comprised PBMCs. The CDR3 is CASSISGAIHSGANVLTF. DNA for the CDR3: TGTGCCAGCAGTATATCGGGGGCCATTCACTCTGGGGCCAACGTCCTGACTTTC.